Described below is a single T cell receptor (beta chain) sequence and its context. Patients from Seattle were sampled longitudinally, starting during active infection. The data are from a study of blood T cell repertoires in COVID-19. Study at large: Samples representing acute and convalescent COVID-19 were sourced from the United States, Italy and Spain.

In the original workflow: Estimated nucleated cell counts came from reference gene primer amplification. TCRdb's table, derived via immunoSEQ multiplex PCR, lists solely in-frame clones and lacks some. The D gene and trimming were derived from the DNA, and the V and J assignments and clone size from that table. The sample includes 200,000 to 250,000 clones, approximately 86% seen only once; the top ten take around 1.3%. Deletions cut 2 bases from V and 6 bases from J, with 13 bases between. The CDR3 is made up of 14 amino acids. CDR1 is SNHLY and CDR2 is FYNNEI in the germline V gene. The genes are TRBV2 and TRBJ1-1; possible D gene TRBD1, 6 bases. Sample: peripheral blood. The origin of this receptor is a woman aged 25 to 39 with COVID-19, enrolled during active disease. The CDR3 loop is CASSEWGPPAEAFF. The CDR3 DNA reads as TGTGCCAGCAGTGAATGGGGGCCCCCCGCTGAAGCTTTCTTT.